Sequencing of this T cell receptor (beta chain) was carried out in a study of blood T cells in healthy people across ages. Study findings and constraints: Total diversity from one million sequenced T cells was likely underestimated. With age, beta diversity per million T cells declined roughly linearly, significantly by 30 to 50. Among long-lived donors, naive CD4+ cells were more numerous and diversity higher than in aged donors.

Germline V CDR1 and CDR2: SNHLY, FYNNEI. The V end was cut by 2 bases, the J end by 7 bases, with 8 bases between. The CDR3 has 13 amino acids. Comments on this clonotype: What it recognizes is unknown.

For the second PCR, which ran for 7 to 11 cycles, a sample-barcoded 5' primer and a J-beta primer mix were used. TCRdb ran MiXCR on the 5' RACE reads and lists one entry per CDR3 protein. The sample lists about 1.1 million distinct CDR3 sequences; about two fifths were seen once. Sequenced sample: blood. The genes are TRBV2 and TRBJ2-2; D is unclear. The clonotype comes from a man younger than 35 in good health. The CDR3 nucleotides are TGTGCCAGCAGTGAATTCGGATTCGGGGAGCTGTTTTTT. Its protein product is CASSEFGFGELFF.